Here is one T cell receptor (beta chain) with its context. This specimen belongs to a study of shared clonotypes between healthy human individuals. Data came from immunoSEQ multiplex PCR; TCRdb stores just in-frame clones and leaves some out. Here the sample spans fewer than 1.8 million clones, approximately 98.5% being singletons. The germline CDR1 and CDR2 sequences are MDHEN and SYDVKM. This CDR3 spans 19 amino acids. Trimming stripped 8 bases from V and 5 bases from J, with 33 bases between. Sequencing was performed on naive CD4+ T cells sorted from blood. Subset defined: CD45RA+ positively selected. The TCR originated in a man in his thirties or forties in good health. The rearrangement uses TRBV28 and TRBJ2-5; D is perhaps TRBD1 or TRBD2 (5 bases each). CDR3 sequence (DNA): TGTGCCAGCCGGGGTTGGGGCTTTAAGCTTCTACCGGGCGGGGAGACCCAGTACTTC. Its translation is CASRGWGFKLLPGGETQYF.